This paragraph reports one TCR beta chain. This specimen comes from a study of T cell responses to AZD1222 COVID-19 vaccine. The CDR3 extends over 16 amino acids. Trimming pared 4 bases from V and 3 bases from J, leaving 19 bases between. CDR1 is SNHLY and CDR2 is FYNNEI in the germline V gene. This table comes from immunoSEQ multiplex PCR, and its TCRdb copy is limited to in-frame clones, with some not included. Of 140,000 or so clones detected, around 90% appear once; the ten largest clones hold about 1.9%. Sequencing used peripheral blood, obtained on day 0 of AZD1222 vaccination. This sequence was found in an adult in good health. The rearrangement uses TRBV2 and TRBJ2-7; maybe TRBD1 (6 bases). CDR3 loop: CASSGAVWDTNYEQYF. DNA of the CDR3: TGTGCCAGCAGTGGGGCCGTTTGGGACACCAACTACGAGCAGTACTTC.